The 3 T cell receptor beta chains listed next were all sequenced from one sample in a study of T cells in Graves' hyperthyroidism and ophthalmopathy. RNA transcripts gave rise to amplified TCR beta CDR3 regions. Primed by the HTBI set, a first-round RT-PCR was run on the TCR CDR3. MiXCR, run by TCRdb on the multiplex PCR reads, gives a single entry per CDR3 protein. The table lists some 510,000 distinct CDR3 sequences, just over 45% of them singletons. The sample was peripheral blood or thyroid tissue (not recorded which). The receptor source for this set is a woman younger than 30 with Graves' hyperthyroidism.

The V and J genes are TRBV29-1 and TRBJ2-7, with 9 bases lining up with TRBD2. J gave up 3 bases and V 4 bases, and 10 bases lay outside the gene matches. CDR1 and CDR2 (germline): SQVTM, ANQGSEA. This CDR3 is built from 15 residues. CDR3 amino acids: CSVVYGLSGSYEQYF. CDR3 bases: TGCAGCGTTGTCTATGGGCTTAGCGGGAGCTACGAGCAGTACTTC.

The count of this clonotype is one. The J gene is TRBJ2-3, the V gene TRBV15; D may be TRBD1 (5 bases). There are 15 residues in the CDR3. V was clipped by 4 bases and J by 0 bases, with 11 bases between them. CDR1 and CDR2 (germline): LNHNV, YYDKDF (reference sequence). The CDR3: CATSKGHFSTDTQYF. For the CDR3, the DNA is TGTGCCACCAGCAAAGGACACTTTAGCACAGATACGCAGTATTTT.

This clonotype was seen only a few times. The chain uses TRBV2 and TRBJ1-5, with D maybe TRBD1 (5 bases). From germline, CDR1 is SNHLY and CDR2 FYNNEI. The CDR3 length is 15 residues. Trimming cost V 5 bases and J 2 bases, with 13 bases left between them. The CDR3 loop is CASSYSGPGNQPQHF. The CDR3 coding sequence is TGTGCCAGCAGTTACTCGGGGCCTGGCAATCAGCCCCAGCATTTT.